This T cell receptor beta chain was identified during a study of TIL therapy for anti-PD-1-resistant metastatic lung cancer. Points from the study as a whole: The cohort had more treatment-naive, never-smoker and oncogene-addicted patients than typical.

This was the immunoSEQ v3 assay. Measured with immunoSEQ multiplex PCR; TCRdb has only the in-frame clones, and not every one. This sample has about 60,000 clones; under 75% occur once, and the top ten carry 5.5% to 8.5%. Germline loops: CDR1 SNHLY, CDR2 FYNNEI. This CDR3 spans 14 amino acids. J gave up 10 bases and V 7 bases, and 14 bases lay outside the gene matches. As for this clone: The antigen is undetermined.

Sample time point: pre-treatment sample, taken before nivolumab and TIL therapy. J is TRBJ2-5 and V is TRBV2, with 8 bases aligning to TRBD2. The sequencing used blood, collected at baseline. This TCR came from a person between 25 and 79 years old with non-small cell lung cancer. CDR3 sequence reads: CASIWLAGPQGQYF. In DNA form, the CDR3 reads TGTGCCAGCATTTGGCTAGCGGGCCCCCAGGGCCAGTACTTC. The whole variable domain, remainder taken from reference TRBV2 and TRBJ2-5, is EPEVTQTPSHQVTQMGQEVILRCVPISNHLYFYWYRQILGQKVEFLVSFYNNEISEKSEIFDDQFSVERPDGSNFTLKIRSTKLEDSAMYFCASIWLAGPQGQYFGPGTRLLVL.